This T cell receptor beta chain was found in a study of shared clonotypes between healthy human individuals (dated by TCRdb to the early 2020s). Regarding the study in general: A few men and a couple of women, aged 18 to 49 years, made up the cohort. Per donor, three plates each were used for CD4 naive and CD4 memory, two for CD8 naive, and one for CD8 memory. To estimate repertoire size and how much clonotype sharing occurs between individuals, the study deeply sequenced the blood TCR repertoires of about five healthy adults. Libraries were prepared and TCR repertoires were sequenced by different laboratories using diverse techniques, in order to increase sequencing depth and limit assay-specific biases. Per donor, leukapheresis produced somewhere between about 0.9 and 10 billion PBMCs.

The paper as a whole reports these results and caveats: About 5% of naive CD4, 3.5% of naive CD8, approximately 2.2% of memory CD4, and 0.4% of memory CD8 clonotypes were shared across a few donors. Because the study included only a small number of donors, the genetic and exposure-history diversity represented was limited. Sampling was restricted to blood, and TCR repertoires in tissues likely differ from the TCR repertoires found in blood. Clonotypes shared by all four sorted-subset donors showed higher generation probabilities than non-shared clonotypes. Naive subsets generally had larger estimated clonotype richness than memory subsets. Pairwise subsampling led to the expectation that sequencing depth would affect the degree of clonotype sharing among donors. Even with the large sequencing depth, rarefaction of the sorted-subset datasets indicated that sequencing was incomplete.

The donors were healthy, HIV-negative adults who had no recently reported acute infections or vaccinations. Every donor was a Caucasian adult living in Nashville, Tennessee, USA. CD4+ T cells were enriched through magnetic negative selection, after which naive cells were positively selected on CD45RA and the remaining negative fraction served as the memory subset. Blood was obtained by leukapheresis, after which PBMCs were separated by Ficoll-Histopaque density gradient centrifugation and cryopreserved in liquid nitrogen vapor phase. Purity and quantity of every magnetically sorted T cell population were checked by analytical flow cytometry. Each sorted fraction had its genomic DNA isolated and then quantified by UV absorbance on a Nanodrop 2000c. Its CDR3 holds 15 amino acids, cysteine through phenylalanine. CDR3 DNA is the only sequence kept; it has 45 bases, read in frame from the first base. V lost 2 bases and J lost 0 bases; the stretch between them is 13 bases long. Reading the germline V gene (reference sequence) gives CDR1 GTSNPN and CDR2 SVGIG.

Using the deep immunoSEQ assay, multiplex PCR amplified TCR CDR3 regions from genomic DNA. Extracted genomic DNA from each cell subset was spread evenly across all wells of several immunoSEQ 96-well plates, with each plate serving as a replicate. For sorted subsets, each replicate PCR was loaded with 150 to 250 ng genomic DNA, equivalent to approximately 33,000 T cell genomes. Purified libraries were quantified with a Qubit 3.0 fluorometer, sized on a Bioanalyzer 2100, and re-quantified with the KAPA Library Quantification kit. Every immunoSEQ 96-well plate was sequenced on a separate single-read 150-cycle Illumina NextSeq 550 flow cell. From the authors' description of their analysis: Because the immunoSEQ output included only junctional sequences and no quality scores, the filtering could not be the same as the filtering used for full-length reads. Sequences were annotated with PyIR, a Python wrapper for IgBLAST v1.9, using IMGT germline references to assign V/J genes and CDR3. Reads were filtered out if the reads had weak V/J assignments (E-value above 1e-6), no CDR3, stop codons, out-of-frame junctions, or ambiguous translated residues. V3J clonotypes were defined as sequences sharing the same inferred V gene, J gene, and CDR3 amino acid sequence. The percentage overlap between two repertoires was calculated by dividing the number of shared unique clonotypes by the size of the smaller repertoire. Richness of each repertoire was evaluated using RTK rarefaction, the Chao1 estimator, and Recon v2.1 estimates of unobserved clonotypes. For all TCRbeta clonotypes obtained by the gDNA method from a handful of donors, generation probabilities were computed with OLGA. TCRdb mirrors the immuneACCESS table, restricted to in-frame sequences. Some clones are absent from its copies; in checked studies, under half trace to an unresolved V gene, and the reason for the others is unknown. The DNA was the basis for D and trimming; V, J and clone size are from that table. The table for this sample lists over a million clones; roughly 97% of them were counted only once. 1.2% of the sample belongs to the ten largest clones.

This clone was counted only a few times. Which antigen it targets is not known. No base quality information exists; no much larger clone differs at one position. The V and J genes are TRBV30 and TRBJ1-1, with the D gene too uncertain to name. The sample taken for sequencing was naive CD4+ T cells sorted from blood. The cell subset or site label, read with the paper, signifies: CD45RA+ positively selected. The TCR was taken from a young man in good health. The CDR3 is CAWSRAAHMNTEAFF. The nucleotides are TGTGCCTGGAGTAGGGCAGCCCACATGAACACTGAAGCTTTCTTT.